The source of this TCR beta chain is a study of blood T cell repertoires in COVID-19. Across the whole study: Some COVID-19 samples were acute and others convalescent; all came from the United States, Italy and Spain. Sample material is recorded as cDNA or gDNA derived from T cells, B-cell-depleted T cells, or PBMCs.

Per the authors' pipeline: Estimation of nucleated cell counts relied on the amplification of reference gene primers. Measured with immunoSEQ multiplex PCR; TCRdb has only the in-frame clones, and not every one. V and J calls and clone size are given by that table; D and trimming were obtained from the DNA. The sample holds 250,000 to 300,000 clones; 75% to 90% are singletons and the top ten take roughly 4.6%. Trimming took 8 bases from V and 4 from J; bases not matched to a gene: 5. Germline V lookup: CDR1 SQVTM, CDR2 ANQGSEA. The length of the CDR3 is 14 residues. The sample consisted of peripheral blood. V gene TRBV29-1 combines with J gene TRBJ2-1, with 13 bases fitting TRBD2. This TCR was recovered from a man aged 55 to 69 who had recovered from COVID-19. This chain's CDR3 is CSFRTSGGYNEQFF. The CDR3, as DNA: TGCAGCTTTCGGACTAGCGGGGGATACAATGAGCAGTTCTTC.